The 5 T cell receptor beta chains below come from one sample, sequenced in a study of blood T cell repertoires in COVID-19. Generated by immunoSEQ multiplex PCR, the TCRdb table keeps only in-frame clones and is missing some. The data hold about 160,000 clones, with roughly 81% observed a single time. Sequences were obtained from peripheral blood. The receptor set was obtained from a man aged 40-49 years who had recovered from COVID-19.

V and J are TRBV6-2 or TRBV6-3 and TRBJ1-5, with D unresolved. Trimming took 6 bases from V and 5 from J, leaving 14 bases between them. CDR1 and CDR2 (germline): MNHEY, SVGEGT. CDR3 length: 14 residues. CDR3 in DNA: TGTGCCAGCAGCCCGCATGGAGGAGATCAGCCCCAGCATTTT. Translation: CASSPHGGDQPQHF.

This sequence joins TRBV6-1 and TRBJ2-5, with TRBD1 matching over 8 bases. Per the germline V gene, CDR1 is MNHNS and CDR2 is SASEGT. The J segment lost 4 bases and the V segment lost 3 bases, leaving 1 base of the junction unmatched. The CDR3 is 13 residues long. The CDR3 region is CASSDQGAETQYF. DNA of the CDR3: TGTGCCAGCAGTGACCAGGGGGCAGAGACCCAGTACTTC.

This chain joins TRBV30 and TRBJ1-4; TRBD1 aligns across 9 bases. Trimming removed 5 bases from V and 8 bases from J; junction bases left unmatched: 6. The length of the CDR3 is 13 residues. CDR1 is GTSNPN and CDR2 is SVGIG in the germline V gene (reference sequence). The CDR3 sequence is CAWAGTGYEKLFF. The CDR3 DNA reads TGTGCCTGGGCCGGGACAGGGTACGAAAAACTGTTTTTT.

The CDR3 loop is CASSAPVGLAGVSSYNEQFF. CDR3 DNA: TGTGCCAGCAGCGCCCCCGTGGGACTAGCGGGGGTGAGCTCCTACAATGAGCAGTTCTTC. The chain uses TRBV13 and TRBJ2-1; 14 bases match TRBD2. The CDR3 consists of 20 residues. Trimming cost V 5 bases and J 0 bases; bases outside gene matches: 12. From germline, CDR1 is PRHDT and CDR2 FYEKMQ (reference sequence).

This clone has a single count. This chain links TRBV30 with TRBJ1-5, with TRBD1 identical over 10 bases. CDR1 and CDR2 (germline): GTSNPN, SVGIG (reference sequence). The V and J ends lost 3 bases and 3 bases, in that order; junction bases with no gene match: 11. CDR3 size: 17 residues. This CDR3 is CAWSVAGTGDVNQPQHF. The CDR3 region has the DNA TGTGCCTGGAGCGTGGCCGGGACAGGGGACGTCAATCAGCCCCAGCATTTT.